This passage covers 28 T cell receptor beta chains from one sample sequenced in a study of monozygotic twins with cystic fibrosis. Generated by immunoSEQ multiplex PCR, the TCRdb table keeps only in-frame clones and is missing some. The table lists around 27,000 clones, 96% of them singletons. Input material: blood. Receptors were obtained from a girl under 10 years old with cystic fibrosis.

The chain links TRBV11-3 to TRBJ2-7; tentatively, D is TRBD2 (6 bases). This CDR3 region has 14 residues. From germline, CDR1 is SGHNT and CDR2 YENEEA. Trimming took off 5 bases at V and 1 base at J, with 12 bases between the two ends. In nucleotides, the CDR3 is TGTGCCAGCAGCAACGCCGGGACTTCCTACGAGCAGTACTTC. Its translation: CASSNAGTSYEQYF.

The J gene is TRBJ1-4, the V gene TRBV30, with D unresolved. Per germline, CDR1 GTSNPN and CDR2 SVGIG (reference sequence). V was trimmed by 2 bases and J by 4 bases, leaving 8 bases between them. This CDR3 region has 13 residues. CDR3 sequence: CAWSSGNNEKLFF. DNA for the CDR3: TGTGCCTGGAGTTCGGGGAATAATGAAAAACTGTTTTTT.

The V and J genes are TRBV7-9 and TRBJ2-7, with 7 bases lining up with TRBD2. This CDR3 is built from 13 residues. J lost 3 bases, V lost 4 bases, and 3 bases had no gene match. The germline gives CDR1 SEHNR, CDR2 FQNEAQ (reference sequence). The CDR3 nucleotides read TGTGCCAGCAGCTCTCGGGAGGACTACGAGCAGTACTTC. Protein sequence: CASSSREDYEQYF.

The chain employs TRBV7-3 and TRBJ2-1; 14 positions match TRBD2. V gave up 3 bases and J gave up 7 bases; unmatched junction bases: 5. This CDR3 region has 16 residues. The V gene's germline CDR1 is SGHTA and CDR2 FQGTGA. CDR3: CASSFAGLAGENEQFF. CDR3 bases: TGTGCCAGCAGCTTTGCGGGACTAGCGGGAGAGAATGAGCAGTTCTTC.

This clone appeared a single time. This rearrangement joins TRBV7-8 to TRBJ2-7, with TRBD1 matching 9 bases. J lost 6 bases, V lost 2 bases, and 11 bases had no gene match. This CDR3 spans 16 amino acids. Germline V CDR1 and CDR2: SGHVS, FQNEAQ. DNA of the CDR3: TGTGCCAGCAGCTTATATCCCGGACAGGGGACCTCCGAGCAGTACTTC. Protein product: CASSLYPGQGTSEQYF.

This clone showed up just once. The genes are TRBV5-1 and TRBJ2-7; TRBD2 aligns across 8 bases. The CDR3 spans 17 residues. Germline lookup yields CDR1 SGHRS and CDR2 YFSETQ. V dropped 2 bases and J dropped 2; count of bases not matched to a gene: 12. CDR3 DNA sequence: TGCGCCAGCAGCTTAGGGACTAGATTTTCGTTAGCCTACGAGCAGTACTTC. This sequence encodes CASSLGTRFSLAYEQYF.

J is TRBJ1-1 and V is TRBV5-4; 10 bases match TRBD1. The CDR3 has 15 residues. Germline assignment: CDR1 SGHNT and CDR2 YYREEE (reference sequence). J was trimmed by 5 bases and V by 4 bases; bases with no gene match: 8. CDR3 sequence (DNA): TGTGCCAGCAGCCTGTTAGGGACAGGGGATACTGAAGCTTTCTTT. It encodes CASSLLGTGDTEAFF.

The chain links TRBV6-5 to TRBJ1-2, with D perhaps matching TRBD1 (5 bases). Germline V CDR1 and CDR2: MNHEY, SVGAGI. The V end was cut by 6 bases, the J end by 1 base, with 12 bases between. This CDR3 is 14 amino acids long. The DNA for the CDR3 is TGTGCCAGCAGGGCCCCAGGGAGTAACTATGGCTACACCTTC. Translating it yields CASRAPGSNYGYTF.

The rearrangement uses TRBV6-5 and TRBJ2-1; TRBD2 matches at 7 bases. This CDR3 comprises 14 residues. The V gene's germline CDR1 is MNHEY and CDR2 SVGAGI. J lost 9 bases, V lost 0 bases, and 5 bases had no gene match. The CDR3 loop reads CASSYSGLKGEQFF. In DNA form, the CDR3 reads TGTGCCAGCAGTTACTCGGGACTAAAGGGTGAGCAGTTCTTC.

V is TRBV9 and J is TRBJ2-5, with D hard to call. Trimming cost V 0 bases and J 5 bases, with 8 bases left between them. CDR3 length: 13 residues. Germline V lookup: CDR1 SGDLS, CDR2 YYNGEE. DNA of the CDR3: TGTGCCAGCAGCGTAGTGATGGGGGAGACCCAGTACTTC. Its protein product is CASSVVMGETQYF.

This rearrangement joins TRBV9 to TRBJ1-2; D might be TRBD1 (6 bases). Trimming removed 8 bases at V and 10 bases at J, with 15 bases between. CDR1 SGDLS and CDR2 YYNGEE come from the germline V gene. There are 11 residues in the CDR3. For the CDR3, the DNA is TGTGCCAGTTTCGGGACAAACGACTACACCTTC. Translated, it gives CASFGTNDYTF. Using reference TRBV9 and TRBJ1-2 for the parts outside the CDR3, the full variable domain is DSGVTQTPKHLITATGQRVTLRCSPRSGDLSVYWYQQSLDQGLQFLIQYYNGEERAKGNILERFSAQQFPDLHSELNLSSLELGDSALYFCASFGTNDYTFGSGTRLTVV.

The V call is TRBV15, the J call TRBJ2-2; 7 bases are shared with TRBD2. Unmatched junction bases numbered 7, after V lost 0 bases and J lost 3 bases. Germline loops: CDR1 LNHNV, CDR2 YYDKDF (reference sequence). The length of the CDR3 is 17 residues. CDR3 protein: CATSRDYGTTYTGELFF. The CDR3 coding sequence is TGTGCCACCAGCAGAGATTATGGGACTACCTACACCGGGGAGCTGTTTTTT. Full variable domain (outside the CDR3, taken from reference TRBV15 and TRBJ2-2): DAMVIQNPRYQVTQFGKPVTLSCSQTLNHNVMYWYQQKSSQAPKLLFHYYDKDFNNEADTPDNFQSRRPNTSFCFLDIRSPGLGDTAMYLCATSRDYGTTYTGELFFGEGSRLTVL.

This clone occurred once. The chain is built from TRBV18 and TRBJ2-7, with D unresolved. The V gene's germline CDR1 is KGHSH and CDR2 LQKENI. V dropped 3 bases and J dropped 1 base, with 7 bases sitting between them. CDR3 size: 13 residues. CDR3 sequence reads: CASSPARSYEQYF. DNA of the CDR3: TGTGCCAGCTCACCTGCGAGATCCTACGAGCAGTACTTC.

V is TRBV6-5 and J is TRBJ2-1, with TRBD2 matching 9 bases. Looked up from germline, CDR1 is MNHEY and CDR2 is SVGAGI. The J segment lost 5 bases and the V segment lost 4 bases, leaving 6 bases of the junction unmatched. The CDR3 is made up of 15 amino acids. The CDR3 loop reads CASSWAGGNHNEQFF. CDR3 DNA sequence: TGTGCCAGCAGTTGGGCGGGAGGGAACCACAATGAGCAGTTCTTC.

V is TRBV28 and J is TRBJ1-5; the match to TRBD1 covers 7 bases. V gave up 5 bases and J gave up 6 bases; unmatched junction bases: 7. CDR3 length: 14 amino acids. Germline CDR1 reads MDHEN; CDR2 reads SYDVKM. CDR3 loop: CASSRRGKGQPQHF. The CDR3 DNA sequence: TGTGCCAGCAGTCGCAGGGGGAAGGGTCAGCCCCAGCATTTT.

The CDR3 sequence is CASNLDGAYEQYF. The CDR3 nucleotides are TGTGCCAGTAACCTGGACGGGGCCTACGAGCAGTACTTC. The rearrangement uses TRBV7-9 and TRBJ2-7; possibly TRBD2 for D (5 bases). The CDR3 runs 13 residues. Germline V gives CDR1 SEHNR, CDR2 FQNEAQ (reference sequence). V dropped 9 bases and J dropped 2 bases, with 14 bases sitting between them.

This chain links TRBV6-1 with TRBJ2-3; tentatively, D is TRBD1 (5 bases). V was cut by 4 bases and J by 3 bases, with 11 bases left in between. Germline-derived CDR1 and CDR2 are MNHNS and SASEGT. The CDR3 loop spans 14 amino acids. The CDR3 sequence is CASSVRVRTDTQYF. Written as DNA, the CDR3 is TGTGCCAGCAGTGTCAGGGTGAGGACAGATACGCAGTATTTT.

V and J are TRBV7-2 and TRBJ2-3; 7 nucleotides agree with TRBD1. There are 13 residues in the CDR3. The V gene's germline CDR1 is SGHTA and CDR2 FQGNSA. V lost 4 bases, J lost 5 bases, and 3 bases stayed unmatched. The CDR3 loop is CASSSQGVDTQYF. The CDR3 DNA reads TGTGCCAGCAGCTCTCAGGGGGTAGATACGCAGTATTTT.

The V gene is TRBV7-7, the J gene TRBJ2-7, with 10 bases lining up with TRBD1. The trim removed 1 base at V and 6 bases at J, leaving 6 bases unmatched. The CDR3 spans 15 residues. The germline V gene encodes CDR1 SSHAT and CDR2 FNYEAQ (reference sequence). The CDR3 reads CASSLGDRGDSEQYF. CDR3 coding DNA: TGTGCCAGCAGCTTAGGGGACAGGGGCGATTCCGAGCAGTACTTC.

The V and J genes are TRBV5-1 and TRBJ1-1, with TRBD1 matching over 7 bases. Germline CDR1 is SGHRS and CDR2 is YFSETQ. This CDR3 has 14 residues. The junction had 7 bases not matched to a gene; V was cut back by 5 bases and J by 3 bases. The CDR3 protein is CASSLVQGDTEAFF. CDR3 nucleotide sequence: TGCGCCAGCAGTCTCGTCCAGGGGGACACTGAAGCTTTCTTT.

Here the CDR3 reads CASSLTWETQYF. The CDR3 DNA follows: TGTGCCAGCAGTCTTACCTGGGAGACCCAGTACTTC. J is TRBJ2-5 and V is TRBV7-9, with unresolved D. V was pared by 6 bases and J by 5 bases, with 10 bases between. Per the germline V gene, CDR1 is SEHNR and CDR2 is FQNEAQ (reference sequence). The CDR3 runs to 12 residues.

The chain uses TRBV2 and TRBJ2-7; the match to TRBD2 covers 8 bases. The CDR3 extends over 17 amino acids. Germline V gene data show CDR1 as SNHLY and CDR2 as FYNNEI. V lost 4 bases to trimming and J lost 3 bases; unmatched junction nucleotides: 14. The CDR3, as DNA: TGTGCCAGCAGTGGATTCGGGAGGGCCAATTCCAACTACGAGCAGTACTTC. It translates to CASSGFGRANSNYEQYF. Full variable domain (rest looked up from reference TRBV2 and TRBJ2-7): EPEVTQTPSHQVTQMGQEVILRCVPISNHLYFYWYRQILGQKVEFLVSFYNNEISEKSEIFDDQFSVERPDGSNFTLKIRSTKLEDSAMYFCASSGFGRANSNYEQYFGPGTRLTVT.

The chain uses TRBV28 and TRBJ1-2; D perhaps matches TRBD1 (6 bases). The CDR3 length is 14 residues. Trimming removed 3 bases from V and 8 bases from J, with 16 bases in between. The germline V gene has CDR1 MDHEN and CDR2 SYDVKM. The CDR3 sequence: CASSFGGRLRGYTF. The CDR3 DNA reads as TGTGCCAGCAGTTTCGGGGGGCGCTTGCGCGGCTACACCTTC.

The chain recombines TRBV5-6 with TRBJ2-7; 7 bases map to TRBD1. This CDR3 contains 16 residues. V lost 0 bases and J lost 2; bases outside the gene matches: 8. Germline V gives CDR1 SGHDT, CDR2 YYEEEE. DNA of the CDR3: TGTGCCAGCAGCTTGGGCCCAGGACAGGAAACCTACGAGCAGTACTTC. Translated, it gives CASSLGPGQETYEQYF.

The gene calls are TRBV4-1 and TRBJ2-7; 8 nucleotides align to TRBD1. Per germline, CDR1 MGHRA and CDR2 YSYEKL. Trimming at V came to 4 bases and at J to 7 bases, leaving 12 bases not matched to a gene. CDR3 length: 15 amino acids. The CDR3 DNA is TGCGCCAGCAGCCCCGGACAGGGATCGGCCTGGGAGCAGTACTTC. Translated: CASSPGQGSAWEQYF.

The J gene is TRBJ1-2, the V gene TRBV19, with 7 bases lining up with TRBD1. The CDR3 runs to 15 residues. V dropped 2 bases and J dropped 1; count of bases not matched to a gene: 4. Germline values: CDR1 LNHDA, CDR2 SQIVND (reference sequence). The CDR3 sequence: CASSIRTGGNYGYTF. CDR3 bases: TGTGCCAGTAGTATAAGGACAGGCGGTAACTATGGCTACACCTTC.

The chain recombines TRBV6-1 with TRBJ1-5; D possibly corresponds to TRBD1 (6 bases). This CDR3 comprises 14 residues. The V gene lost 7 bases and the J gene lost 9 bases, with 19 bases spanning the gap. Germline V CDR1 and CDR2: MNHNS, SASEGT. This CDR3 is CASISGTLSTPQHF. The CDR3 region has the DNA TGTGCCAGCATTTCCGGGACACTCTCAACGCCCCAGCATTTT.

The chain uses TRBV5-1 and TRBJ2-7; D call uncertain. V lost 0 bases, J lost 2 bases, and 6 bases lay in between. CDR1 is SGHRS, CDR2 YFSETQ, per germline. The length of the CDR3 is 13 residues. Written as DNA, the CDR3 is TGCGCCAGCAGCTTGGGGGGAACCTACGAGCAGTACTTC. Protein: CASSLGGTYEQYF. Using reference TRBV5-1 and TRBJ2-7 for the parts outside the CDR3, the full variable domain is KAGVTQTPRYLIKTRGQQVTLSCSPISGHRSVSWYQQTPGQGLQFLFEYFSETQRNKGNFPGRFSGRQFSNSRSEMNVSTLELGDSALYLCASSLGGTYEQYFGPGTRLTVT.